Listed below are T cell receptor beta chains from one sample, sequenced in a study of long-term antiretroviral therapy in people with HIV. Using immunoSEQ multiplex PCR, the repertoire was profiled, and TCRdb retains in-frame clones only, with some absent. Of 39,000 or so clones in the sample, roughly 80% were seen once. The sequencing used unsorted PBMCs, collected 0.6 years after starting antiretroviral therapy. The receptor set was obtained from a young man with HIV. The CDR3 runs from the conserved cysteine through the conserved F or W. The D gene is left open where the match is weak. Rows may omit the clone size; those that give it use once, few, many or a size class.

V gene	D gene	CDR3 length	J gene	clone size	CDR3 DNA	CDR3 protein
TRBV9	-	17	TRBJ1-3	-	TGTGCCAGCAGCGTAGGGTCGGGACATATCTCTGGAAACACCATATATTTT	CASSVGSGHISGNTIYF
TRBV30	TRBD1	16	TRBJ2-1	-	TGTGCCTGGAGTGTACTCGGGACAGCGACCTTCAATGAGCAGTTCTTC	CAWSVLGTATFNEQFF
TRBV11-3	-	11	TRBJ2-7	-	TGTGCCAGCAGCTCCGGCGGCGAGCAGTACTTC	CASSSGGEQYF
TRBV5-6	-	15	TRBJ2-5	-	TGTGCCAGCAGCCCCGGGCTTCTGTCGGAAGAGACCCAGTACTTC	CASSPGLLSEETQYF
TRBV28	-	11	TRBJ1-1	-	TGTGCGTCAATTAGTCAGACTGAAGCTTTCTTT	CASISQTEAFF
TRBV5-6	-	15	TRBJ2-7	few	TGTGCCAGCAGGGACTCCGGGACGGGACGACACGAGCAGTACTTC	CASRDSGTGRHEQYF
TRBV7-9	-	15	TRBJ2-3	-	TGTGCCAGCAGCTTAATCGCTCTGGGCACAGATACGCAGTATTTT	CASSLIALGTDTQYF
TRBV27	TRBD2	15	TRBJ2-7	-	TGTGCCAGCAGTCCCGAGAGCGGGAGGCCCTACGAGCAGTACTTC	CASSPESGRPYEQYF
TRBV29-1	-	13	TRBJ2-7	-	TGCAGCGTTGTTATGACGGCGACCTACGAGCAGTACTTC	CSVVMTATYEQYF
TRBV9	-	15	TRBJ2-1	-	TGTGCCAGCAGCCTCGATCCAGGGCCGAGGAATGAGCAGTTCTTC	CASSLDPGPRNEQFF
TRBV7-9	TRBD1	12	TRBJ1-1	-	TGTGCCAGCAGTTGGGGGACAGGGGTGGCTTTCTTT	CASSWGTGVAFF
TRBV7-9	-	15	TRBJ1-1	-	TGTGCCAGCACCCCATGGAGGGGGATGAACACTGAAGCTTTCTTT	CASTPWRGMNTEAFF
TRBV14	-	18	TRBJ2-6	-	TGTGCCAGCAGCCAAGATGAAGTTCGGGCGGTCGGGGCCAACGTCCTGACTTTC	CASSQDEVRAVGANVLTF
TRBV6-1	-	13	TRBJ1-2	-	TGTGCCAGCAGTCGGGGAGCTAACTATGGCTACACCTTC	CASSRGANYGYTF
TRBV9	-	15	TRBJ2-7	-	TGTGCCAGCAGCGCCCACCCGGGTAGCTCCTACGAGCAGTACTTC	CASSAHPGSSYEQYF
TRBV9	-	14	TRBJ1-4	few	TGTGCCAGCAGCGTAGACTTAGGAAACGAAAAACTGTTTTTT	CASSVDLGNEKLFF
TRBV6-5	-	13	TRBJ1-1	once	TGTGCCAGCAGTTTACGGGAGAACACTGAAGCTTTCTTT	CASSLRENTEAFF
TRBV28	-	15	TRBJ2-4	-	TGTGCCAGCGGAGGGCCGGCATCAGGGAAAAACATTCAGTACTTC	CASGGPASGKNIQYF
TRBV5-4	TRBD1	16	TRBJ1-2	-	TGTGCCAGCAGCCTCGAAGCAGGGGGAGCTAACTATGGCTACACCTTC	CASSLEAGGANYGYTF
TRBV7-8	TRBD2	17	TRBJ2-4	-	TGTGCCAGCAGCTTAAGGGCGACTAGCGGGAGTGTGAACATTCAGTACTTC	CASSLRATSGSVNIQYF
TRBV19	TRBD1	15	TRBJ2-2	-	TGTGCCAGCATGGGACAGATTCTTGACACCGGGGAGCTGTTTTTT	CASMGQILDTGELFF
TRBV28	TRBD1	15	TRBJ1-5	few	TGTGCCAGCAGCTGGACAGGGTATGGCAATCAGCCCCAGCATTTT	CASSWTGYGNQPQHF
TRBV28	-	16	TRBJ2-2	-	TGTGCCAGCAGTTTTCAGACCGCCAGGAACACCGGGGAGCTGTTTTTT	CASSFQTARNTGELFF
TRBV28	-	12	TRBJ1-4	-	TGTGCCACCGGGCCCAGTAATGAAAAACTGTTTTTT	CATGPSNEKLFF
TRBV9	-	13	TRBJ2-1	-	TGTGCCAGCAGCGCCGGGACCAACAATGAGCAGTTCTTC	CASSAGTNNEQFF
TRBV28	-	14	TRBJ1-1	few	TGTGCCAGCAGGGCAGGGAATTTGAACACTGAAGCTTTCTTT	CASRAGNLNTEAFF
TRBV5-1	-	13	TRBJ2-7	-	TGCGCCAGCAGCCGGGACGTCTCCTACGAGCAGTACTTC	CASSRDVSYEQYF
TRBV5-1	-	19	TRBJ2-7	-	TGCGCCAGCAGCTTAACCGGGACTCCATCAAGATTCTCGACCTACGAGCAGTACTTC	CASSLTGTPSRFSTYEQYF